This T cell receptor beta chain was sequenced in a study of blood T cells in healthy people across ages. Germline-derived CDR1 and CDR2 are SEHNR and FQNEAQ (reference sequence). Between the trimmed V and J ends, which lost 2 bases and 6 bases, there was a span of 4 bases. The CDR3 contains 11 residues. A second PCR of 7 to 11 cycles used a sample-barcoded 5' primer and a J-beta primer mix. Each CDR3 protein gets one entry after TCRdb re-called the 5' RACE reads with MiXCR. The sample shows a few hundred thousand distinct CDR3 sequences, roughly a quarter of them seen only once. The chain joins TRBV7-9 to TRBJ1-2, with D uncertain. This clonotype was obtained from a woman in her 70s in good health. Material for sequencing was blood. The DNA for the CDR3 is TGTGCCAGCAGCTTACAGGATGGCTACACCTTC. This encodes CASSLQDGYTF.